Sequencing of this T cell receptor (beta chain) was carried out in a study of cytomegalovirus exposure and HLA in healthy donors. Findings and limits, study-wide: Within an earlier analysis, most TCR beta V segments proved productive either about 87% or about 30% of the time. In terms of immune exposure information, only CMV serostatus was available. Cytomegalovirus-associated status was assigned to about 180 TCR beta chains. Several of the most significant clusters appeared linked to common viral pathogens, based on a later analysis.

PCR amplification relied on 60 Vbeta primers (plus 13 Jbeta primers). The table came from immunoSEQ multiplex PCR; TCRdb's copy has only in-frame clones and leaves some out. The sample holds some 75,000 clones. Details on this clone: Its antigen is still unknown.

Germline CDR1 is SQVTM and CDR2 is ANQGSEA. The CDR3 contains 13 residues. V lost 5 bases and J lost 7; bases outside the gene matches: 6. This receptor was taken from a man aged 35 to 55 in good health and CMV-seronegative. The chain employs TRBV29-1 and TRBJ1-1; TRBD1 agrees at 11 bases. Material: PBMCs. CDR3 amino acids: CSVRRTGGGEAFF. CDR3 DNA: TGCAGCGTTCGACGGACAGGGGGCGGTGAAGCTTTCTTT.